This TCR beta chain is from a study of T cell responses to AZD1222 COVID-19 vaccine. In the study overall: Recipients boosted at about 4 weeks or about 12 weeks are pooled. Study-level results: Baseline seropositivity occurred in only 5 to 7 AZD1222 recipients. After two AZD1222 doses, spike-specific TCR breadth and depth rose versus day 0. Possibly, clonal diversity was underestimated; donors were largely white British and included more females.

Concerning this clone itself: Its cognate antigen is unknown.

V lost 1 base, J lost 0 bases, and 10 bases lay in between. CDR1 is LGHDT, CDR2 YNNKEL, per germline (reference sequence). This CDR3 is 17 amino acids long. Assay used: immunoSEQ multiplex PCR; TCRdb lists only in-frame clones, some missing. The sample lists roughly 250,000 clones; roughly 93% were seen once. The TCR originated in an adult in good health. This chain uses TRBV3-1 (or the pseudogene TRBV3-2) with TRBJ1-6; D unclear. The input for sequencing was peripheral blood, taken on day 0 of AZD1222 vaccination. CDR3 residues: CASSQVVTGSYNSPLHF. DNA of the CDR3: TGTGCCAGCAGCCAAGTGGTCACGGGCTCCTATAATTCACCCCTCCACTTT.